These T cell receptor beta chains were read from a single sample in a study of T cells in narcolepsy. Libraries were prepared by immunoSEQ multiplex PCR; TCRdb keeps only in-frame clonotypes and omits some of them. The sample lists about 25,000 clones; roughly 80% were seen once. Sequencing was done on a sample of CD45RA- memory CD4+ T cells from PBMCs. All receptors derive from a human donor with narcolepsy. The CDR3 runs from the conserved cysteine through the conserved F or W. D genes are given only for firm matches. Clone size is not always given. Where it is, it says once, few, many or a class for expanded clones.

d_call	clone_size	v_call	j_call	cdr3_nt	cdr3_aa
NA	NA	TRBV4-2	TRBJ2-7	TGTGCCAGCAGCCAAGCCCCTGGGTACGAGCAGTACTTC	CASSQAPGYEQYF
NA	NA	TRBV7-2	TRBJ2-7	TGTGCCAGCAGCTTATCCGGGAGCCTATACGAGCAGTACTTC	CASSLSGSLYEQYF
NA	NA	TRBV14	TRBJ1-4	TGTGCCAGCAGCCAGAGTAGAGAAAAACTGTTTTTT	CASSQSREKLFF
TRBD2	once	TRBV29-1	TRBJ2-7	TGCAGCGTCCAGACTAGCGGGAGTGATTGGAGCGAGCAGTACTTC	CSVQTSGSDWSEQYF
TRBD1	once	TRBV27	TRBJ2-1	TGTGCCAGCAGTTTGCGGTACGGGGACAGGAGGCCCAATGAGCAGTTCTTC	CASSLRYGDRRPNEQFF
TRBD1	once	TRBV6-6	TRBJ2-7	TGTGCCAGCAGACTCGGGACAGACAGCTCCTACGAGCAGTACTTC	CASRLGTDSSYEQYF
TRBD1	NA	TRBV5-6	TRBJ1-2	TGTGCCAGCAGCTACGGGACAGGGGCAGGTGGCTACACCTTC	CASSYGTGAGGYTF
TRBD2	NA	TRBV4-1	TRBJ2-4	TGCGCCAGCAGCCAAGAAGGGGGACTAGCGGGAGTTCTCGCCAAAAACATTCAGTACTTC	CASSQEGGLAGVLAKNIQYF
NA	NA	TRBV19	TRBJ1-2	TGTGCCAGTAGTACCGGAGGGTCTAACTATGGCTACACCTTC	CASSTGGSNYGYTF
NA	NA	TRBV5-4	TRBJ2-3	TGTGCCAGCAGCTTGGCTGGCACACCTAGCACAGATACGCAGTATTTT	CASSLAGTPSTDTQYF
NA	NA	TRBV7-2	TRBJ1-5	TGTGCCAGCAGCATCAGGGGCGATCAGCCCCAGCATTTT	CASSIRGDQPQHF
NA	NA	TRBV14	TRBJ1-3	TGTGCCAGCAGCCAAGTCCGTCGGACAGACTCTGGAAACACCATATATTTT	CASSQVRRTDSGNTIYF
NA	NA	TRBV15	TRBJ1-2	TGTGCCACCAGCCAGGCGGGCGGCTCTGGCTACACCTTC	CATSQAGGSGYTF
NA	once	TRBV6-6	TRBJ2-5	TGTGCCAGCAGTTATCGGCAGGCGGAAGAGCAGTACTTC	CASSYRQAEEQYF
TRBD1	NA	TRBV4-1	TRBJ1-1	TGCGCCAGCAGCCAAGGGGGACAGATGAACACTGAAGCTTTCTTT	CASSQGGQMNTEAFF
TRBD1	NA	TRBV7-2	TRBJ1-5	TGTGCCAGCAGCGGACGGGACAGCGTTTTTCATCAGCCCCAGCATTTT	CASSGRDSVFHQPQHF
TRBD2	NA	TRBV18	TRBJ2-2	TGTGCCAGCTCACCACGGCTAGCGGGAGGAGTGAACACCGGGGAGCTGTTTTTT	CASSPRLAGGVNTGELFF
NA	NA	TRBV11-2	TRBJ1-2	TGTGCCAGCAGCCCAAAGGGGGATGGCTACACCTTC	CASSPKGDGYTF
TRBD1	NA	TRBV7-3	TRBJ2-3	TGTGCCAGCAGCCAACCGACAGGGTTGGGGGATACGCAGTATTTT	CASSQPTGLGDTQYF
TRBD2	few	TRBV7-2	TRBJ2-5	TGTGCCAGCAGCTCCCCGGAGGGAGCGGGGGGCCGAAAGACCCAGTACTTC	CASSSPEGAGGRKTQYF
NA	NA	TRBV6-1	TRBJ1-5	TGTGCCAGCAGTTCTGCTTTTGGCAATCAGCCCCAGCATTTT	CASSSAFGNQPQHF
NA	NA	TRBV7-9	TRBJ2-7	TGTGCCAGCAGCCCTTGGACTAACATCTACGAGCAGTACTTC	CASSPWTNIYEQYF
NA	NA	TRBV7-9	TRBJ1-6	TGTGCCAGCAGCTTAGGGGGCTCCTATAATTCACCCCTCCACTTT	CASSLGGSYNSPLHF
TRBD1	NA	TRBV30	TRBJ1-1	TGTGCCTGGAGGGAGGACAGGTTGAACACTGAAGCTTTCTTT	CAWREDRLNTEAFF
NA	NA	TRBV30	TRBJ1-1	TGTGCCTGGAGTGTATGGGGGACGGAGAACACTGAAGCTTTCTTT	CAWSVWGTENTEAFF
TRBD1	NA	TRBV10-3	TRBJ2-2	TGTGCCATCAGTGGAGGACAGGGTGGCACCGGGGAGCTGTTTTTT	CAISGGQGGTGELFF
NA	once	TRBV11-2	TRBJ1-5	TGTGCCAGCAGCCCTCACCCCACCAATCAGCCCCAGCATTTT	CASSPHPTNQPQHF
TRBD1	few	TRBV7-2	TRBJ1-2	TGTGCCAGCAGCCCGGGACAGACATATGGCTACACCTTC	CASSPGQTYGYTF
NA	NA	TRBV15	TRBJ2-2	TGTGCCACCAGCAGAGATCGGGGGCAGGGTAGGGCCGGGGAGCTGTTTTTT	CATSRDRGQGRAGELFF
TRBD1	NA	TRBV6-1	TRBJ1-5	TGTGCCAGCAGTGAACAGGGGGCGGTGAGCAATCAGCCCCAGCATTTT	CASSEQGAVSNQPQHF
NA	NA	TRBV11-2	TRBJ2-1	TGTGCCAGCAGGGTACTAGCCAATGAGCAGTTCTTC	CASRVLANEQFF
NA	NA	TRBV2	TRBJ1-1	TGTGCCAGCAGCCTCGGTGAATTGAACACTGAAGCTTTCTTT	CASSLGELNTEAFF
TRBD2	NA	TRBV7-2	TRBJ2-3	TGTGCCAGCAGCTTAGGCCCCCCTAGCGGGGGCACAGATACGCAGTATTTT	CASSLGPPSGGTDTQYF
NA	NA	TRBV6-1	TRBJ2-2	TGTGCCAGCAGCCAGGGACCGAACACCGGGGAGCTGTTTTTT	CASSQGPNTGELFF
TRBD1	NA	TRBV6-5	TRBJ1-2	TGTGCCAGCAGCCAGGGACAGATCAATGGCTACACCTTC	CASSQGQINGYTF
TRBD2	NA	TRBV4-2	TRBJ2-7	TGTGCCAGCAGCCAAGACGCTAGCGGGCGCTCCTACGAGCAGTACTTC	CASSQDASGRSYEQYF
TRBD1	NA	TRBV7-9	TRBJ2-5	TGTGCCAGCAGCCCGGGGTGGGGACAGGGGGCGGAGGAGACCCAGTACTTC	CASSPGWGQGAEETQYF